This T cell receptor beta chain comes out of a study of blood T cells in healthy people across ages. Study-wide background: About one barcoded beta molecule was captured per two T cells (by template switching).

Study-wide results and limits: Fewer expanded clones and more diversity marked long-lived versus aged donors. TCR beta diversity, measured per million T cells, fell in a roughly linear way with age.

Next came a second PCR, run for about 7 to 11 cycles, which used a sample-barcoded 5' primer along with a J-beta primer mix. A single record per CDR3 protein comes from TCRdb applying MiXCR to the 5' RACE reads. The sample lists roughly 930,000 distinct CDR3 sequences; around 48% were seen once. As to this clonotype: The antigen remains unidentified.

Material: blood. This clonotype was sampled from a man aged 30 to 39 in good health.

This CDR3 reads CASSYSFNRGGNEQYF. The CDR3 region has the DNA TGTGCCAGCAGTTACTCGTTTAACAGGGGGGGGAATGAGCAGTACTTC. V is TRBV6-5 and J is TRBJ2-1, with a tentative D call TRBD1 (8 bases). TRBJ2-7 matches the DNA end more closely, so the J call is doubtful. The CDR3 has 16 amino acids. Germline CDR1 MNHEY, CDR2 SVGAGI.